The 2 T cell receptor beta chains listed next were all sequenced from one sample in a study of T cell responses to AZD1222 COVID-19 vaccine (dated by TCRdb to about 2021). The time point label, read with the paper, signifies: about 28 days (+/-7) after the second vaccine dose. Preparation of the library involved the immunoSEQ multiplex PCR assay. What TCRdb holds here is the immuneACCESS table cut down to in-frame rearrangements. Part of the clones is not present; checked against another copy, under half of the missing clones reflect an unresolved V gene, and the others are unexplained. The sample table lists 72,000 or so clones, roughly nine tenths of them with a count of one. The ten largest clones capture more than 25% of the sample. The sample consisted of peripheral blood, taken 28 days after the second AZD1222 dose. These receptors were collected from an adult who received the AZD1222 COVID-19 vaccine.

This clone was observed a single time. This sequence joins TRBV12-5 and TRBJ1-1; D might be TRBD1 (6 bases). The CDR3 is 14 residues long. Germline loops: CDR1 LGHNT, CDR2 FRNRAP. V lost 6 bases to trimming and J lost 0 bases, with 11 bases between them. The chain's CDR3 is CASGPGGLNTEAFF. The CDR3 DNA reads TGTGCTAGTGGGCCCGGGGGGCTGAACACTGAAGCTTTCTTT. Full variable domain (outside the CDR3, taken from reference TRBV12-5 and TRBJ1-1): DARVTQTPRHKVTEMGQEVTMRCQPILGHNTVFWYRQTMMQGLELLAYFRNRAPLDDSGMPKDRFSAEMPDATLATLKIQPSEPRDSAVYFCASGPGGLNTEAFFGQGTRLTVV.

The chain employs TRBV4-3 and TRBJ1-2; D unresolved. Germline CDR1 LGHNA, CDR2 YSLEER. Trimming removed 0 bases at V and 3 bases at J, with 14 bases between. The CDR3 is 16 amino acids. CDR3 DNA sequence: TGCGCCAGCAGCCAAGATTGGGCAGATCGAGACTATGGCTACACCTTC. It encodes CASSQDWADRDYGYTF.